This T cell receptor (beta chain) is from a study of T-cell reconstitution after alpha-beta-depleted transplantation in children listed by TCRdb under 2016. Background on the whole study: T-cell immune reconstitution after TCRalphabeta/CD19-depleted allogeneic hematopoietic cell transplantation in children was quantitatively tracked in the study by means of TCR repertoire profiling.

Receptor libraries were prepared by PCR. The sequencer was an Illumina HiSeq 2500. TCR libraries were prepared with molecular barcoding, using unique molecular identifiers to normalize TCRbeta repertoire quantification. TCRdb reworked the public reads: Q25 trimming with fastp, MiXCR clone assembly, productive beta chains retained. CDR3 protein sequences are deduplicated, and each keeps its most common genes and DNA. In this sample the table shows about 260,000 distinct CDR3 sequences, roughly 7.7% of which occur a single time. Of the sample, roughly 6% falls within the top ten clones. General findings and caveats noted by the study authors: Over the following months the frequencies of hyperexpanded clones went down, and after one year T-cell counts and TCRbeta diversity were mostly credited to newly produced T cells. The high TCRbeta diversity at day 60 in some patients was ascribed to recipient T cells and intrathymic progenitors that had survived conditioning. The apparently early alphabetaT-cell count recovery about two months after transplant was reportedly dependent on only several hundred rapidly expanded clones derived from non-depleted graft cells.

Explained via the paper, the treatment or condition label denotes: allogeneic hematopoietic cell transplantation with graft depleted of TCRalphabeta T cells and CD19 B cells. The children who served as transplant recipients had been given grafts of TCRalphabeta/CD19-depleted allogeneic hematopoietic cells. This clonotype was seen ten or more times. No cognate antigen has been identified for it. Base qualities are missing; no much larger clone stands one base away. The sample was PBMCs, mostly from graft donor cells, taken 180 days after TCRalphabeta/CD19-depleted stem cell transplant. This sequence originates from a male patient younger than 18 who had a stem cell transplant for acute lymphoblastic leukemia, so the T cells may come from the graft donor.

The DNA reads TGCAGTGCCCCGGCCAGGGTGAGGCCTTCTTACGAGCAGTACTTC. Translated, this is CSAPARVRPSYEQYF. The rearrangement joined TRBV20-1 to TRBJ2-7; a weak D assignment points to TRBD1 (5 bases agree). From the germline V gene (reference sequence), CDR1 is DFQATT and CDR2 is SNEGSKA. Trimming removed 6 bases from V and 4 bases from J, leaving 22 bases between the germline ends. The CDR3 goes from the cysteine to the phenylalanine over 15 residues. The only DNA kept is the CDR3, 45 bases in frame from the first base.